This TCR beta chain was sequenced for a study of OX40 agonist ivuxolimab in advanced cancers. The table came from immunoSEQ multiplex PCR; TCRdb's copy has only in-frame clones and leaves some out. The sample carries thousands of clones, more than 65% recorded once. The CDR3 is 13 residues long. V was pared by 3 bases and J by 5 bases, with 10 bases between. CDR1 and CDR2 from the germline V gene are MNHEY and SMNVEV (reference sequence). As concerns this clone: This sample also contains other DNA sequences that code for the same CDR3.

The chain has TRBV27 and TRBJ2-5; D tentatively reads TRBD1 or TRBD2 (7 bases each). This sample comprised CD4+ or CD8+ T cells sorted from blood, obtained in a trial of the OX40 agonist ivuxolimab. The TCR sequence derives from an adult with an advanced solid tumor such as melanoma, head and neck, liver or kidney cancer. CDR3 amino acids: CASSFQGGETQYF. The CDR3 nucleotides read TGTGCCAGCAGTTTCCAGGGGGGGGAGACCCAGTACTTC.